Listed below are T cell receptor beta chains from one sample, sequenced in a study of T-cell memory formation after mild COVID-19. MiXCR, applied by TCRdb to the 5' RACE reads, yields one record per CDR3 protein. The data contain about 13,000 distinct CDR3 sequences, about 21% of them singletons. Specimen: PBMCs or a T cell subset sorted from them (not recorded which). These receptors all come from an adult woman who had mild COVID-19 (a few samples of this study predate the infection). Cell type and time point are not known. Each CDR3 is given with its conserved first and last residue. A D gene is named only where the DNA matches it firmly. Expanded clones are given a class, and other clones once, few, many or no size at all.

cdr3_nt cdr3_aa j_call v_call clone_size d_call
TGCGCCAGCAGCTTGAGCAATGAGCAGTTCTTC CASSLSNEQFF TRBJ2-1 TRBV5-1 many -
TGTGCCAGCAGCTTGGGGTCTAGCGTGAACACCGGGGAGCTGTTTTTT CASSLGSSVNTGELFF TRBJ2-2 TRBV5-4 many -
TGCGCCAGCAGCTTGGGGGGCCACGAAGTAGATACGCAGTATTTT CASSLGGHEVDTQYF TRBJ2-3 TRBV5-1 many -
TGTGCCAGTAGTACACTTCCGGGACTCCCTTACGAGCAGTACTTC CASSTLPGLPYEQYF TRBJ2-7 TRBV19 many -
TGCAGCGTTGTGATTGGGACAGGGGCTTTTGGCTACACCTTC CSVVIGTGAFGYTF TRBJ1-2 TRBV29-1 many TRBD1
TGTGCCAGCAATATGGGTTGGGGGGGCGCCACAGATACGCAGTATTTT CASNMGWGGATDTQYF TRBJ2-3 TRBV27 many -
TGTGCCAGCAGAAGGGGGGCCCGGACTGAAGCTTTCTTT CASRRGARTEAFF TRBJ1-1 TRBV7-6 many -
TGTGCCAGCAGTTACTCGAACTACAATGAGCAGTTCTTC CASSYSNYNEQFF TRBJ2-1 TRBV6-5 many -
TGTGCCATCAGTGAGAACAGGTTTCTGAACACCGGGGAGCTGTTTTTT CAISENRFLNTGELFF TRBJ2-2 TRBV10-3 many -
TGTGCCAGCAGTTACTCGACGCCGGGAGCTTTCTTT CASSYSTPGAFF TRBJ1-1 TRBV6-6 many -
TGTGCCAGCAGCGGGACTCTCCCCGGAGATACGCAGTATTTT CASSGTLPGDTQYF TRBJ2-3 TRBV9 medium-sized -
TGCGCCAGCAGCTTTGGGACAGGGGGCACAGATACGCAGTATTTT CASSFGTGGTDTQYF TRBJ2-3 TRBV5-1 many TRBD1
TGCAGCGTTGACGCAGGGGGAATCGGGGAGCTGTTTTTT CSVDAGGIGELFF TRBJ2-2 TRBV29-1 many TRBD1
TGTGCCAGCAGACGCACCCTGGGGTATCAGGATAACTATGGCTACACCTTC CASRRTLGYQDNYGYTF TRBJ1-2 TRBV6-5 many -
TGTGCCAGCAGCTTAGGAGGGACTAGCGGCGAGCAGTACTTC CASSLGGTSGEQYF TRBJ2-7 TRBV7-6 many TRBD2
TGCGCCAGCAGCCGCCGACTAGCGGGGTTTGATTCAGATACGCAGTATTTT CASSRRLAGFDSDTQYF TRBJ2-3 TRBV4-1 - TRBD2
TGCGCCAGCAGCTCAGAACAGTCCTACGAGCAGTACTTC CASSSEQSYEQYF TRBJ2-7 TRBV5-1 - -
TGCGCCAGCAGCCGAAGCGGGGGCCAAAGCTCCTATAATTCACCCCTCCACTTT CASSRSGGQSSYNSPLHF TRBJ1-6 TRBV4-3 - -
TGTGCCAGCAGCTTGCCGACAGGGATCTCCGACGAGCAGTACTTC CASSLPTGISDEQYF TRBJ2-7 TRBV5-6 - TRBD1
TGTGCCAGCAGCCTGGGGCCTAGCGGCCTTAGCACAGATACGCAGTATTTT CASSLGPSGLSTDTQYF TRBJ2-3 TRBV7-3 - TRBD2
TGCAGTGCTAGAGGGGACAGGGCAGATACGCAGTATTTT CSARGDRADTQYF TRBJ2-3 TRBV20-1 few TRBD1
TGCGCCAGCGCCGCGTCGCGGGGCACAGATACGCAGTATTTT CASAASRGTDTQYF TRBJ2-3 TRBV5-1 many -
TGCAGCGAGAGCCGCGGGGGGACCACGGATACGCAGTATTTT CSESRGGTTDTQYF TRBJ2-3 TRBV29-1 - TRBD2
TGTGCCAGCAGTTTGCCGCGACTGATGGAGGGCTACGAGCAGTACTTC CASSLPRLMEGYEQYF TRBJ2-7 TRBV6-2/TRBV6-3 many -